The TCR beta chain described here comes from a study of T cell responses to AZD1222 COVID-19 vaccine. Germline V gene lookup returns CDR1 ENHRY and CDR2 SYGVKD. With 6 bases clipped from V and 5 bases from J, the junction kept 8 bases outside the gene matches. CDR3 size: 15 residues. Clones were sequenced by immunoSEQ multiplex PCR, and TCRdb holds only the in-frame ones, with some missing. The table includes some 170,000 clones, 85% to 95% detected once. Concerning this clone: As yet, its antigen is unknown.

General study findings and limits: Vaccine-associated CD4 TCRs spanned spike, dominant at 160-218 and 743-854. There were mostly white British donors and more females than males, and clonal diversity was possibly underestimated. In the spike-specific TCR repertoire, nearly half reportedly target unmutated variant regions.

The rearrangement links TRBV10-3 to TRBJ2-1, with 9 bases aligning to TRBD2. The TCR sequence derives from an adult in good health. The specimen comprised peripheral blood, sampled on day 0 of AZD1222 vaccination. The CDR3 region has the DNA TGTGCCATCAGAGATATAGCGGGGGTTCACAATGAGCAGTTCTTC. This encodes CAIRDIAGVHNEQFF.